This T cell receptor beta chain was sequenced for a study of cytomegalovirus exposure and HLA in healthy donors. General study findings and limits: Relative to the approximately 700-donor mean, N-insertions were reportedly fewer in an Asian-associated ancestry cluster in a later analysis. Per a prior analysis, the majority of TCR beta V segments were productive roughly 87% or roughly 30% of the time.

J gave up 3 bases and V 9 bases, and 8 bases lay outside the gene matches. The germline CDR1 and CDR2 sequences are MNHEY and SMNVEV (reference sequence). The CDR3 is 13 residues long. As regards this clone: Its antigen remains unknown.

The PCR made use of 60 Vbeta and 13 Jbeta primers. Sequencing used immunoSEQ multiplex PCR; TCRdb keeps in-frame clones, though not all of them. The table lists 140,000 to 150,000 clones, about three quarters of them singletons. Sequencing used PBMCs. The V gene is TRBV27, the J gene TRBJ2-7, with TRBD1 matching over 7 bases. The receptor's source is a man in his forties in good health and CMV-seropositive. For the CDR3, the DNA is TGTGCCAGTCACCTCGGGACAGACTACGAGCAGTACTTC. Translated, it gives CASHLGTDYEQYF.